Each of the 28 T cell receptor beta chains below was sequenced from the same sample in a study of CD8+CD57+ T cells in acquired aplastic anemia. TCR beta VDJ and CDR3 profiles were obtained from a genomic DNA template. TCRdb reprocessed the reads via MiXCR and lists one record per CDR3 protein. This table holds 210,000 or so distinct CDR3 sequences, around 49% found once. CD8+CD57+ cell expansion had been shown by flow cytometry in patients chosen for sequencing. The specimen was sorted CD4+, CD8+, or CD8+CD57+ T cells (not recorded which) from PBMCs. Receptors originate from a human donor with aplastic anemia.

This clonotype was observed a handful of times. The chain uses TRBV5-6 and TRBJ1-2, with 7 bases lining up with TRBD1. Germline CDR1 SGHDT, CDR2 YYEEEE. The CDR3 spans 17 residues. The ends lost 4 bases at V and 5 bases at J; junction bases unmatched: 17. In DNA form, the CDR3 reads TGTGCCAGCAGCACTTCAAAGAGGGACAGACCCCTATATGGCTACACCTTC. Translated, it gives CASSTSKRDRPLYGYTF.

This clonotype has just a few counts. J is TRBJ2-7 and V is TRBV11-2; the match to TRBD2 covers 7 bases. V was clipped by 0 bases and J by 7 bases; unmatched bases: 3. This CDR3 has 13 residues. The germline V gene has CDR1 SGHAT and CDR2 FQNNGV. The chain's CDR3 is CASSLEGGEEQYF. The CDR3 region has the DNA TGTGCCAGCAGCTTAGAGGGGGGGGAAGAGCAGTACTTC.

V gene TRBV14 combines with J gene TRBJ2-6; tentatively, D is TRBD1 (5 bases). Trimming left V 4 bases short and J 4 bases short, with 23 bases between. The CDR3 runs to 19 residues. Looked up from germline, CDR1 is SGHDN and CDR2 is FVKESK. The CDR3: CASSRERQGVMGGANVLTF. The CDR3 nucleotides are TGTGCCAGCAGCCGAGAGAGACAAGGGGTAATGGGGGGGGCCAACGTCCTGACTTTC. Filled out from reference TRBV14 and TRBJ2-6, the complete variable domain reads EAGVTQFPSHSVIEKGQTVTLRCDPISGHDNLYWYRRVMGKEIKFLLHFVKESKQDESGMPNNRFLAERTGGTYSTLKVQPAELEDSGVYFCASSRERQGVMGGANVLTFGAGSRLTVL.

This clonotype has at least ten counts. The gene calls are TRBV11-2 and TRBJ2-7, with 7 bases fitting TRBD1. This CDR3 has 12 residues. The ends lost 1 base at V and 6 bases at J; junction bases unmatched: 0. The germline CDR1 and CDR2 sequences are SGHAT and FQNNGV. CDR3 region: CASSLGTGEQYF. The CDR3, as DNA: TGTGCCAGCAGCTTAGGGACAGGCGAGCAGTACTTC.

The chain uses TRBV4-1 and TRBJ1-1, with 10 bases matching TRBD1. J was trimmed by 5 bases and V by 0 bases; bases with no gene match: 3. From germline, CDR1 is MGHRA and CDR2 YSYEKL. The CDR3 has 15 amino acids. The DNA of the CDR3 is TGCGCCAGCAGCCAAGAAGACAGGGGGCATACTGAAGCTTTCTTT. This translates into CASSQEDRGHTEAFF.

The J gene is TRBJ1-2, the V gene TRBV5-1, with D tentatively TRBD1 (6 bases). V was clipped by 0 bases and J by 6 bases, with 12 bases between them. The CDR3 is made up of 14 amino acids. Germline CDR1 and CDR2: SGHRS and YFSETQ. The CDR3 bases are TGCGCCAGCAGCTTGGCACAGGGTTTGGATGGCTACACCTTC. It is translated as CASSLAQGLDGYTF.

This clonotype was picked up many times. The chain joins TRBV5-1 to TRBJ2-5, with 8 bases lining up with TRBD1. CDR3 size: 13 residues. Germline V gives CDR1 SGHRS, CDR2 YFSETQ. Unmatched junction bases numbered 2, after V lost 5 bases and J lost 2 bases. CDR3 sequence: CASRRTGQETQYF. The CDR3 DNA sequence: TGCGCCAGCAGGCGGACAGGGCAAGAGACCCAGTACTTC.

DNA of the CDR3: TGCAGCGGGACCAGGGGGGGGAACACTGAAGCTTTCTTT. The encoded protein is CSGTRGGNTEAFF. This chain links TRBV29-1 with TRBJ1-1; 7 bases line up with TRBD1. The CDR3 sequence is 13 residues long. Looked up from germline, CDR1 is SQVTM and CDR2 is ANQGSEA. After removal of 7 bases from V and 1 base from J, the junction contained 6 bases not matched to a gene.

A note on this clonotype: Given a much more abundant clone one base away, this may be a read error. V usage is TRBV30 and J usage is TRBJ2-7; no clear D. TRBJ2-1 explains the end of the DNA better; the J call may be wrong. Germline values: CDR1 GTSNPN, CDR2 SVGIG (reference sequence). This CDR3 has 10 residues. CDR3 DNA sequence: TGTGCCTGGTTGGACGAAGGGCAGTTCTTC. Translated, it gives CAWLDEGQFF.

This clonotype was observed a handful of times. The V and J genes are TRBV25-1 and TRBJ2-7; 10 bases fit TRBD2. CDR3 length equals 15 residues. The trim removed 8 bases at V and 2 bases at J, leaving 9 bases unmatched. CDR1 is MGHDK and CDR2 is SYGVNS in the germline V gene. The CDR3 loop reads CASQTGTSAAYEQYF. The CDR3 DNA reads TGTGCCAGCCAGACCGGGACTAGCGCCGCCTACGAGCAGTACTTC.

This clonotype showed up many times. The chain recombines TRBV4-1 with TRBJ1-2, with TRBD1 matching 8 bases. CDR1 is MGHRA, CDR2 YSYEKL, per germline. The CDR3 sequence is 12 residues long. V lost 0 bases to trimming and J lost 13 bases; unmatched junction nucleotides: 4. CDR3 sequence (DNA): TGCGCCAGCAGCCAAGATCAGGGGGCCTTCACCTTC. Protein sequence: CASSQDQGAFTF.

This clonotype occurred many times. The rearrangement uses TRBV7-8 and TRBJ1-6; D call uncertain. The CDR3 is made up of 15 amino acids. The V and J ends lost 2 bases and 7 bases respectively, with 12 bases between them. In germline, CDR1 is SGHVS, CDR2 FQNEAQ. The CDR3 sequence is CASSLMVLANSPLHF. Written as DNA, the CDR3 is TGTGCCAGCAGCTTAATGGTTCTAGCGAATTCACCCCTCCACTTT.

Notes on this clonotype: Here the CDR3 omits its conserved ending phenylalanine or tryptophan, so a read error is the likely source. The chain carries TRBV5-6 and TRBJ2-1; possible D gene TRBD2, 6 bases. The ends were cut back, 5 bases at V and 0 bases at J, with 15 bases in the middle. Germline-derived CDR1 and CDR2 are SGHDT and YYEEEE. The CDR3 consists of 16 residues. The CDR3 DNA follows: TGTGCCAGCAGTCCCTTGGGGGGTAGCTCCTACAATGAGCAGTTCATC. The encoded protein is CASSPLGGSSYNEQFI.

This clonotype has a single count. This chain uses TRBV10-3 with TRBJ1-5; 8 nucleotides align to TRBD1. Trimming at V came to 2 bases and at J to 14 bases, leaving 17 bases not matched to a gene. The CDR3 has 16 amino acids. Germline CDR1 ENHRY, CDR2 SYGVKD. The CDR3 protein is CAISERSDRGKPYEHF. Written as DNA, the CDR3 is TGTGCCATCAGTGAGCGTTCAGACAGGGGAAAGCCTTACGAGCATTTT.

In its sample, this clonotype was seen many times. The chain combines TRBV20-1 with TRBJ2-5; D might be TRBD2 (6 bases). Germline V gives CDR1 DFQATT, CDR2 SNEGSKA (reference sequence). Trimming took off 0 bases at V and 9 bases at J, with 20 bases between the two ends. The CDR3 runs 15 residues. The chain's CDR3 is CSAREGGTPGAAQYF. The CDR3 DNA reads as TGCAGTGCTAGAGAGGGCGGGACTCCCGGTGCGGCCCAGTACTTC.

This clonotype occurred many times. This chain joins TRBV11-3 and TRBJ2-3, with 12 positions matching TRBD1. The CDR3 totals 16 residues. The V gene's germline CDR1 is SGHNT and CDR2 YENEEA. V was pared by 3 bases and J by 7 bases, with 8 bases of the junction left unmatched. The CDR3 region is CASSFTGTGGTYTQYF. The CDR3 region has the DNA TGTGCCAGCAGCTTCACCGGGACAGGGGGCACGTATACGCAGTATTTT.

The chain uses TRBV2 and TRBJ1-1, with a possible D match to TRBD1 (5 bases). Looked up from germline, CDR1 is SNHLY and CDR2 is FYNNEI. This CDR3 spans 18 amino acids. V was pared by 5 bases and J by 3 bases, with 25 bases between. CDR3 bases: TGTGCCAGCAGTTACAAGGTCGGGCACGGGGTAGGGGACACTGAAGCTTTCTTT. It specifies CASSYKVGHGVGDTEAFF.

The chain links TRBV9 to TRBJ1-2; D is uncertain. This CDR3 has 14 amino acids. Trimming took 4 bases from V and 1 from J, leaving 11 bases between them. The germline gives CDR1 SGDLS, CDR2 YYNGEE. The CDR3 loop reads CASSLLKNNYGYTF. The CDR3 nucleotides read TGTGCCAGCAGCTTATTGAAGAATAACTATGGCTACACCTTC.

The rearrangement joins TRBV28 to TRBJ2-1; D gene ambiguous. Trimming took 6 bases from V and 8 from J, leaving 11 bases between them. The length of the CDR3 is 12 residues. Germline assignment: CDR1 MDHEN and CDR2 SYDVKM. The CDR3 nucleotides are TGTGCCAGCAGCTACCAGTCGGATGAGCAGTTCTTC. Translation gives CASSYQSDEQFF.

V is TRBV6-6 and J is TRBJ2-7; D may be TRBD1 (7 bases). There are 14 residues in the CDR3. V was pared by 3 bases and J by 2 bases, with 11 bases between. Germline CDR1 is MNHNY and CDR2 is SVGAGI (reference sequence). CDR3 bases: TGTGCCAGCAGTTATCGGGGGACAGCCTACGAGCAGTACTTC. Translating it yields CASSYRGTAYEQYF.

In DNA, the CDR3 is TGCGCCAGCAGCTCGACCGCAACGACCGGACAAGGTCGGTACTTC. Translation gives CASSSTATTGQGRYF. This chain uses TRBV5-1 with TRBJ2-7; TRBD1 might be the D (5 bases). The CDR3 consists of 15 residues. Germline loops: CDR1 SGHRS, CDR2 YFSETQ. Trimming took off 3 bases at V and 12 bases at J, with 25 bases between the two ends.

This clonotype was seen repeatedly, ten times or more. The gene calls are TRBV4-2 and TRBJ1-4; D might be TRBD1 (5 bases). With 0 bases removed from V and 3 bases from J, the gap between germline ends came to 11 bases. The CDR3 has 16 amino acids. Germline V gene sequence: CDR1 LGHNA, CDR2 YNFKEQ. CDR3 sequence: CASSQEGGAANEKLFF. For the CDR3, the DNA is TGTGCCAGCAGCCAAGAGGGAGGGGCAGCTAATGAAAAACTGTTTTTT.

The chain carries TRBV28 and TRBJ1-5; maybe TRBD1 (5 bases). This CDR3 is built from 17 residues. Germline V gives CDR1 MDHEN, CDR2 SYDVKM. Trimming left V 0 bases short and J 1 base short, with 13 bases between. The CDR3 region is CASSLWGPGRSNQPQHF. The CDR3 bases are TGTGCCAGCAGTTTATGGGGGCCGGGCAGAAGCAATCAGCCCCAGCATTTT.

This clonotype came up a few times. The chain recombines TRBV4-2 with TRBJ2-7, with 8 bases lining up with TRBD1. Unmatched junction bases numbered 5, after V lost 1 base and J lost 6 bases. The germline V gene has CDR1 LGHNA and CDR2 YNFKEQ. The CDR3 has 14 residues. The CDR3 DNA reads TGTGCCAGCAGCCAAGGGGACAGGTCAATCGAGCAGTACTTC. Its translation is CASSQGDRSIEQYF.

This chain uses TRBV12-3 or TRBV12-4 with TRBJ1-2; D is uncertain. This CDR3 is 11 amino acids long. The V gene lost 6 bases and the J gene lost 8 bases, with 10 bases spanning the gap. The CDR3 loop is CASSQTGGYTF. Written as DNA, the CDR3 is TGTGCCAGCAGCCAGACGGGAGGCTACACCTTC.

This clonotype was seen repeatedly, ten times or more. A junction boundary mismatches the germline segment, possibly from a read error. J is TRBJ1-1 and V is TRBV7-9; no clear D. Germline V gene lookup returns CDR1 SEHNR and CDR2 FQNEAQ (reference sequence). This CDR3 spans 14 amino acids. DNA of the CDR3: TGTGCCGGCAGCTTAACTTCCCAATCCACTGAAGCTTTCTTT. Its protein is CAGSLTSQSTEAFF.

The V and J genes are TRBV10-3 and TRBJ2-3, with 8 bases lining up with TRBD2. Germline loops: CDR1 ENHRY, CDR2 SYGVKD. The ends lost 6 bases at V and 3 bases at J; junction bases unmatched: 8. This CDR3 is built from 15 residues. This CDR3 reads CAISARGGWTDTQYF. In DNA, the CDR3 is TGTGCCATCAGCGCACGCGGGGGGTGGACAGATACGCAGTATTTT.

The chain recombines TRBV7-6 with TRBJ2-3; D is unclear. Trimming removed 2 bases at V and 2 bases at J, with 14 bases between. The CDR3 has 16 amino acids. From germline, CDR1 is SGHVS and CDR2 FNYEAQ. CDR3 sequence reads: CASSLSTDGPTDTQYF. CDR3 nucleotide sequence: TGTGCCAGCAGCTTATCAACCGACGGACCCACAGATACGCAGTATTTT.